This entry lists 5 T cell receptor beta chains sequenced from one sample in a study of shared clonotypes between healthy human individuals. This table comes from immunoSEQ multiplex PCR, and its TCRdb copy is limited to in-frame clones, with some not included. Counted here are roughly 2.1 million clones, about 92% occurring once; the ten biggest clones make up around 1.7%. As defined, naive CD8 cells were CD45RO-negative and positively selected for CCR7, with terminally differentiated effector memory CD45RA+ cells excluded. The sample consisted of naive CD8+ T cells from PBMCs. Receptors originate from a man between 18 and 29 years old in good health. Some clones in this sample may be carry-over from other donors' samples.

The CDR3 is CASSLRSGRSYNEQFF. CDR3 DNA sequence: TGTGCCAGCAGTCTACGTAGCGGGAGGTCCTACAATGAGCAGTTCTTC. The J gene is TRBJ2-1, the V gene TRBV25-1; 10 bases agree with TRBD2. The CDR3 contains 16 residues. V dropped 5 bases and J dropped 1; count of bases not matched to a gene: 5. The germline V gene encodes CDR1 MGHDK and CDR2 SYGVNS.

As DNA, the CDR3 is TGTGCCAGCAATCTAGTCGGGGCGAACACTGAAGCTTTCTTT. Protein: CASNLVGANTEAFF. The V call is TRBV27, the J call TRBJ1-1; possibly TRBD1 for D (5 bases). The ends were cut back, 7 bases at V and 1 base at J, with 13 bases in the middle. Germline assignment: CDR1 MNHEY and CDR2 SMNVEV (reference sequence). This CDR3 contains 14 residues.

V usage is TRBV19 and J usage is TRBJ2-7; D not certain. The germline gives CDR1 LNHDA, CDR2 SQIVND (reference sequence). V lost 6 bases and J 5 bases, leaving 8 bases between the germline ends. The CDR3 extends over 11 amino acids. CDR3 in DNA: TGTGCCAGTAGAGGCAGCCACGAGCAGTACTTC. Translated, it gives CASRGSHEQYF.

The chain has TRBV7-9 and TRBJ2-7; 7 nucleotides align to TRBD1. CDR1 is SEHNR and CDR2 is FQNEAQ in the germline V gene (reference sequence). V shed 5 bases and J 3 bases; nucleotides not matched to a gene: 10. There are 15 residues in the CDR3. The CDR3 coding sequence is TGTGCCAGCAGCCCACGCGAAACAGGGGACTACGAGCAGTACTTC. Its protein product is CASSPRETGDYEQYF.

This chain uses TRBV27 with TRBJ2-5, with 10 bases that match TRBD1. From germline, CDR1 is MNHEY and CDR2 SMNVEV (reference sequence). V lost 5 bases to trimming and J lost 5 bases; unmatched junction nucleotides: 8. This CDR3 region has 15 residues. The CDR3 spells CASSTRQGARETQYF. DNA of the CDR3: TGTGCCAGCAGTACCAGACAGGGGGCGAGGGAGACCCAGTACTTC.